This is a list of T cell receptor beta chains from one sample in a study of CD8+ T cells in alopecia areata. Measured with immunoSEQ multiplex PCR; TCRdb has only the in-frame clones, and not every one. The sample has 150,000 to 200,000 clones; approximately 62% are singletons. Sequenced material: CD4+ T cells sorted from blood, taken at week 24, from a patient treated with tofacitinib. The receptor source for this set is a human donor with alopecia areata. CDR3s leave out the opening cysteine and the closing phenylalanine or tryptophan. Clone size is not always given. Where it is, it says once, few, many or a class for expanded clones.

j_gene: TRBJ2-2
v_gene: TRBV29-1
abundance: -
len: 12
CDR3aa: SVASGQNTGELF

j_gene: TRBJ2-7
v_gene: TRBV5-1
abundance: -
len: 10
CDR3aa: ASSGGSYEQY

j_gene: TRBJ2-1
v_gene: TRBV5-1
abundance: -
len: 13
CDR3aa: ASSTPGGRNNEQF

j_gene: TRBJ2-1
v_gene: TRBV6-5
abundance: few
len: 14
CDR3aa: ASSYGGGAVRWEQF

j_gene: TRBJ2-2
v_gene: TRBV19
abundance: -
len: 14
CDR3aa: ASSIPLAGSTGELF

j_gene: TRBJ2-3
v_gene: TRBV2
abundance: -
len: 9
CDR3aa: ASSVLDTQY

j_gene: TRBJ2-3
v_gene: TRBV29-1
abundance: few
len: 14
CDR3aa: SVLGGLTVSTDTQY

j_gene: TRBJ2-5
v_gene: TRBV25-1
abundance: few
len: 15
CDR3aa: ASSEAGPGLRLETQY

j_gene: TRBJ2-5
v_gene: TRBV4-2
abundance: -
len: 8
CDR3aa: ASGTVGQY

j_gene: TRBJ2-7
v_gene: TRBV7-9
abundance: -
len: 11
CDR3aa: ASSLLDEDGQY

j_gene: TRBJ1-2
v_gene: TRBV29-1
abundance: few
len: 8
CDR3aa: SVEDTGYT

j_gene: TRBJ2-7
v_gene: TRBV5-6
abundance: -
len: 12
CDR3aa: ASSFQGGSYEQY

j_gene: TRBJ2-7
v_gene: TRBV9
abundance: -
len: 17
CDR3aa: ASSVVFFASRETSYEQY

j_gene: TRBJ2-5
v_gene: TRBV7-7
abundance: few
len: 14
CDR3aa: ASSSGLAGGQETQY

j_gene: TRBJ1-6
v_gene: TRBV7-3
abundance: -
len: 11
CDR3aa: ASSLEANSPLH

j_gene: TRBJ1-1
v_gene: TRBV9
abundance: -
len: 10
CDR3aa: ASSVLNTEAF

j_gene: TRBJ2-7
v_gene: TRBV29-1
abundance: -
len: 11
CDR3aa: SVAAVKGEEQY

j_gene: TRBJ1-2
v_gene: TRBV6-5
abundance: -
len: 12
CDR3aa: ASSYSPSNYGYT

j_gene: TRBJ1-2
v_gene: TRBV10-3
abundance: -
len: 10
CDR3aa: AISGTGDGYT

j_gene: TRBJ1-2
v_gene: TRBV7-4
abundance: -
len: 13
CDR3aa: ASTIPRGSVRGYT